The rows below give T cell receptor beta chains drawn from one sample of a study of blood T cell repertoires in COVID-19. Profiling relied on immunoSEQ multiplex PCR, and the TCRdb table lists in-frame clones only, not all of them. The table shows 50,000 to 70,000 clones, with around 80% occurring only once. Sequencing was done on a sample of peripheral blood. All receptors come from a woman between 55 and 75 years old with acute or convalescent COVID-19. Each CDR3 is given with its conserved first and last residue. Each record gives: V gene, clone size, J gene, D gene, CDR3 DNA, CDR3 protein. D genes are given only for firm matches. Expanded clones are given a class, and other clones once, few, many or no size at all.

V: TRBV19
size: many
J: TRBJ2-7
D: NA
DNA: TGTGCCAGTAGTATAGGCGGCTTCCAATACGAGCAGTACTTC
CDR3: CASSIGGFQYEQYF

V: TRBV24-1
size: NA
J: TRBJ1-4
D: NA
DNA: TGTGCCACCAGTGAGTACCCAGGGGCAACTAATGAAAAACTGTTTTTT
CDR3: CATSEYPGATNEKLFF

V: TRBV19
size: few
J: TRBJ1-1
D: NA
DNA: TGTGCCAGTAGTAAGTCGGTGACTGAGGAAGCTTTCTTT
CDR3: CASSKSVTEEAFF

V: TRBV6-2/TRBV6-3
size: NA
J: TRBJ1-1
D: TRBD1
DNA: TGTGCCAGCAGTCGACAGGGCGGGATGGCTTTCTTT
CDR3: CASSRQGGMAFF

V: TRBV11-2
size: NA
J: TRBJ1-3
D: TRBD1
DNA: TGTGCCAGCAGCTTAGCGGGACAGGGGGCTGGAAACACCATATATTTT
CDR3: CASSLAGQGAGNTIYF

V: TRBV2
size: NA
J: TRBJ1-5
D: NA
DNA: TGTGCCAGCAGTCAAACGGGATCGGCGGCATCTTATAGCAATCAGCCCCAGCATTTT
CDR3: CASSQTGSAASYSNQPQHF

V: TRBV10-3
size: NA
J: TRBJ1-1
D: NA
DNA: TGTGCCATCAGGGTCTCCAAAGGGGCGAACACTGAAGCTTTCTTT
CDR3: CAIRVSKGANTEAFF

V: TRBV7-9
size: NA
J: TRBJ2-1
D: TRBD1
DNA: TGTGCCAGCAGCTTAGGGACAGGGGGCTGGGCTGAGCAGTTCTTC
CDR3: CASSLGTGGWAEQFF

V: TRBV13
size: few
J: TRBJ1-6
D: TRBD1
DNA: TGTGCCAGCAGCACTGACAGGGCCTCACCCCTCCACTTT
CDR3: CASSTDRASPLHF

V: TRBV2
size: NA
J: TRBJ2-4
D: NA
DNA: TGTGCCAGCAGTGGGACTACCCCCCCGGGAAACATTCAGTACTTC
CDR3: CASSGTTPPGNIQYF

V: TRBV6-6
size: NA
J: TRBJ2-5
D: NA
DNA: TGTGCCAGCAGCGAACCCCCTCGGGAGACCCAGTACTTC
CDR3: CASSEPPRETQYF

V: TRBV2
size: NA
J: TRBJ1-1
D: NA
DNA: TGTGCCAGCAGTGACAACAGGGATTCTGAAGCTTTCTTT
CDR3: CASSDNRDSEAFF

V: TRBV6-6
size: NA
J: TRBJ2-1
D: TRBD2
DNA: TGTGCCAGCGCCAAGGGAAAACTAGCGAACTACAATGAGCAGTTCTTC
CDR3: CASAKGKLANYNEQFF

V: TRBV7-6
size: NA
J: TRBJ2-2
D: NA
DNA: TGTGCCAGCAGCCCCGCGCAGGGCGGGGAGCTGTTTTTT
CDR3: CASSPAQGGELFF

V: TRBV5-1
size: NA
J: TRBJ2-3
D: TRBD2
DNA: TGCGCCAGCAGCTTTATTAGCGGGGGGGCGGATACGCAGTATTTT
CDR3: CASSFISGGADTQYF

V: TRBV5-6
size: NA
J: TRBJ1-5
D: TRBD1
DNA: TGTGCCAGCAGCTTGGCTGGGGGGGCAGGGGGCAACAATCAGCCCCAGCATTTT
CDR3: CASSLAGGAGGNNQPQHF

V: TRBV18
size: NA
J: TRBJ1-5
D: NA
DNA: TGTGCCAGCTCACCACGTGAGGCCGGCAATCAGCCCCAGCATTTT
CDR3: CASSPREAGNQPQHF

V: TRBV10-3
size: NA
J: TRBJ1-2
D: TRBD1
DNA: TGTGCCATTACAGGGGGCCTTGACTATGGCTACACCTTC
CDR3: CAITGGLDYGYTF

V: TRBV4-1
size: NA
J: TRBJ2-2
D: TRBD1
DNA: TGCGCCAGCAGCCGGGGACAGGACACCGGGGAGCTGTTTTTT
CDR3: CASSRGQDTGELFF

V: TRBV29-1
size: NA
J: TRBJ1-1
D: NA
DNA: TGCAGCGCTGCCAGGGGCGACACTGAAGCTTTCTTT
CDR3: CSAARGDTEAFF

V: TRBV6-5
size: NA
J: TRBJ1-1
D: NA
DNA: TGTGCCAGCAGTTCACTGCGGGGGGCGCACACTGAAGCTTTCTTT
CDR3: CASSSLRGAHTEAFF

V: TRBV10-2
size: NA
J: TRBJ1-2
D: NA
DNA: TGCGCCAGCAGTGAGGGCATTCCCTCCTATGGCTACACCTTC
CDR3: CASSEGIPSYGYTF

V: TRBV7-9
size: NA
J: TRBJ1-2
D: TRBD1
DNA: TGTGCCAGCAGCAACTTCCGGGACAGTAACTATGGCTACACCTTC
CDR3: CASSNFRDSNYGYTF

V: TRBV5-1
size: NA
J: TRBJ1-1
D: NA
DNA: TGCGCCAGCAGCTTGGGGCCGATGAACACTGAAGCTTTCTTT
CDR3: CASSLGPMNTEAFF

V: TRBV5-1
size: NA
J: TRBJ2-2
D: TRBD1
DNA: TGCGCCAGCAGCCAAAGGACAGGGAACACCGGGGAGCTGTTTTTT
CDR3: CASSQRTGNTGELFF

V: TRBV18
size: NA
J: TRBJ1-3
D: TRBD1
DNA: TGTGCCAGCTCACCTCTCCCAGGGGGCGAAGGAAACACCATATATTTT
CDR3: CASSPLPGGEGNTIYF

V: TRBV20-1
size: NA
J: TRBJ1-5
D: NA
DNA: TGCAGTGCTAGTCGCCCCGGAAGGGAGGATCAGCCCCAGCATTTT
CDR3: CSASRPGREDQPQHF

V: TRBV5-5
size: NA
J: TRBJ2-5
D: TRBD2
DNA: TGTGCCAGCAGCATCACTAGCGGGGGGGCAGAGACCCAGTACTTC
CDR3: CASSITSGGAETQYF

V: TRBV19
size: NA
J: TRBJ2-1
D: TRBD2
DNA: TGTGCCAGTAGTATAGGTGTTAGCGGGGGGGCGAATGAGCAGTTCTTC
CDR3: CASSIGVSGGANEQFF

V: TRBV7-7
size: NA
J: TRBJ2-1
D: TRBD1
DNA: TGTGCCAGCAGTTTGACAGGGGTGAATGAGCAGTTCTTC
CDR3: CASSLTGVNEQFF

V: TRBV6-6
size: NA
J: TRBJ1-1
D: NA
DNA: TGTGCCAGCAATCAGGGGCAACAGGAAGCTTTCTTT
CDR3: CASNQGQQEAFF

V: TRBV4-1
size: NA
J: TRBJ1-3
D: NA
DNA: TGCGCCAGCAGCCAACGCACAGGCTACTCTGGAAACACCATATATTTT
CDR3: CASSQRTGYSGNTIYF

V: TRBV30
size: once
J: TRBJ2-1
D: TRBD1
DNA: TGTGCCTCGCTCCGACAGGGCCACAATGAGCAGTTCTTC
CDR3: CASLRQGHNEQFF

V: TRBV5-1
size: NA
J: TRBJ1-1
D: TRBD1
DNA: TGCGCCAGCAGCCGGGACAGGGGGAGCCGCAATTATAACACTGAAGCTTTCTTT
CDR3: CASSRDRGSRNYNTEAFF

V: TRBV5-6
size: few
J: TRBJ2-7
D: NA
DNA: TGTGCCAGCAGCTCCTCAGGGGTCTACGAGCAGTACTTC
CDR3: CASSSSGVYEQYF

V: TRBV5-6
size: NA
J: TRBJ1-2
D: TRBD1
DNA: TGTGCCAGCAGCCCGACAGGGGGAGTGGAGAGCTACACCTTC
CDR3: CASSPTGGVESYTF

V: TRBV19
size: NA
J: TRBJ1-5
D: NA
DNA: TGTGCCAGTACCCCGACCCAATCTGCTAGCTTGATACCCCAGCATTTT
CDR3: CASTPTQSASLIPQHF

V: TRBV18
size: few
J: TRBJ2-3
D: NA
DNA: TGTGCCAGCTCATCAACGGACACGAGCACAGATACGCAGTATTTT
CDR3: CASSSTDTSTDTQYF

V: TRBV18
size: NA
J: TRBJ1-1
D: TRBD1
DNA: TGTGCCAGCTCACCACCGAGGGGGCAAGGGACTGAAGCTTTCTTT
CDR3: CASSPPRGQGTEAFF

V: TRBV6-6
size: once
J: TRBJ2-7
D: NA
DNA: TGTGCCAGCAGTCAACTCCGACCCTCGGGGGAGCAGTACTTC
CDR3: CASSQLRPSGEQYF